The rows below give T cell receptor beta chains drawn from one sample of a study of response to subunit inactivated influenza vaccine. TCRdb fed the RT-PCR reads into MiXCR, producing one record per CDR3 protein. The sample has approximately 480,000 distinct CDR3 sequences, around 9.9% seen once. The source was PBMCs from blood, collected 45 days after vaccination. The origin of the receptors is a man aged 50 to 59 who received an inactivated influenza vaccine. Each CDR3 is given with its conserved first and last residue. D genes are given only for firm matches. Clone size is given for some rows only: seen once, a few or many times, or a class if the clone is expanded.

>TRBV5-3|NA|NA|14|TRBJ2-1
CARSGRDHHNEQFF
TGTGCCAGAAGCGGCCGGGACCATCACAATGAGCAGTTCTTC
>TRBV7-9|NA|few|15|TRBJ2-5
CASSPTAMHQETQYF
TGTGCCAGCAGCCCAACCGCGATGCACCAAGAGACCCAGTACTTC
>TRBV20-1|TRBD1|few|12|TRBJ1-5
CSAGTGNQPQHF
TGCAGTGCTGGGACAGGGAATCAGCCCCAGCATTTT
>TRBV6-2/TRBV6-3|NA|few|15|TRBJ2-3
CASSTPGGASDTQYF
TGTGCCAGCAGTACGCCGGGTGGGGCGTCAGATACGCAGTATTTT
>TRBV20-1|TRBD2|few|15|TRBJ2-3
CSADRTSGFTDTQYF
TGCAGTGCTGACCGGACTAGCGGGTTCACAGATACGCAGTATTTT
>TRBV11-2|NA|many|19|TRBJ2-1
CASSLGVGVRLNTYNEQFF
TGTGCCAGCAGCTTAGGGGTGGGTGTGCGACTCAATACCTACAATGAGCAGTTCTTC
>TRBV12-3/TRBV12-4|TRBD1|few|14|TRBJ1-2
CASSLGQGAKGYTF
TGTGCCAGCAGTTTGGGACAGGGGGCGAAGGGCTACACCTTC
>TRBV5-1|NA|NA|14|TRBJ2-5
CASSLATDQETQYF
TGCGCCAGCAGCTTGGCGACGGACCAAGAGACCCAGTACTTC
>TRBV20-1|NA|many|13|TRBJ2-2
CSARNSGTGELFF
TGCAGTGCTAGGAATAGCGGCACCGGGGAGCTGTTTTTT
>TRBV29-1|NA|many|16|TRBJ2-2
CSVASPTRGNTGELFF
TGCAGCGTCGCTTCGCCTACGAGGGGCAACACCGGGGAGCTGTTTTTT
>TRBV7-9|NA|few|14|TRBJ1-1
CASSLRLGISEAFF
TGTGCCAGCAGCTTACGGCTCGGGATCTCTGAAGCTTTCTTT
>TRBV11-2|TRBD1|NA|15|TRBJ2-1
CASIRTGNSYNEQFF
TGTGCCAGCATTAGGACAGGGAACTCCTACAATGAGCAGTTCTTC
>TRBV11-2|NA|few|14|TRBJ1-1
CASSQNGRAAEAFF
TGTGCCAGCAGCCAGAATGGGAGGGCAGCTGAAGCTTTCTTT
>TRBV27|TRBD1|few|14|TRBJ2-1
CATSGTASYNEQFF
TGTGCCACCTCCGGGACAGCCTCCTACAATGAGCAGTTCTTC
>TRBV20-1|NA|NA|11|TRBJ2-1
CSARVKNEQFF
TGCAGTGCTAGAGTGAAAAATGAGCAGTTCTTC
>TRBV5-1|NA|few|15|TRBJ2-2
CASSLGQVHTGELFF
TGCGCCAGCAGCTTGGGGCAGGTCCACACCGGGGAGCTGTTTTTT
>TRBV29-1|NA|few|17|TRBJ2-1
CSVDWRRVWTGYNEQFF
TGCAGCGTTGATTGGCGTAGGGTGTGGACGGGGTACAATGAGCAGTTCTTC
>TRBV27|NA|NA|15|TRBJ2-5
CASSQQGPSQETQYF
TGTGCCAGCAGTCAGCAGGGTCCATCTCAAGAGACCCAGTACTTC
>TRBV20-1|TRBD2|NA|13|TRBJ2-1
CSARTSGRFEQFF
TGCAGTGCTAGGACTAGCGGGAGATTTGAGCAGTTCTTC
>TRBV7-9|TRBD1|NA|15|TRBJ2-5
CASSDTGDWSETQYF
TGTGCCAGCAGCGACACAGGGGATTGGTCTGAGACCCAGTACTTC
>TRBV4-1|NA|NA|15|TRBJ1-1
CASSQDLRVNTEAFF
TGCGCCAGCAGCCAAGATCTCAGAGTGAACACTGAAGCTTTCTTT
>TRBV7-9|TRBD1|many|16|TRBJ2-7
CASSLTGRTGPDVQYF
TGTGCCAGCAGCTTAACCGGAAGGACAGGGCCTGATGTGCAGTACTTC
>TRBV10-3|NA|many|14|TRBJ1-2
CAISGGGINYGYTF
TGTGCCATCAGTGGGGGAGGAATAAACTATGGCTACACCTTC
>TRBV4-2|NA|few|16|TRBJ2-1
CASSQEDAQGYNEQFF
TGTGCCAGCAGCCAAGAAGACGCCCAGGGCTACAATGAGCAGTTCTTC
>TRBV6-2/TRBV6-3|NA|NA|15|TRBJ2-4
CASSYRSALKNIQYF
TGTGCCAGCAGTTACAGGAGTGCCCTAAAAAACATTCAGTACTTC
>TRBV7-8|TRBD1|few|15|TRBJ2-3
CASSYPGTGADTQYF
TGTGCCAGCAGCTACCCCGGGACAGGGGCCGATACGCAGTATTTT
>TRBV5-1|NA|NA|12|TRBJ2-1
CASSLSLNEQFF
TGCGCCAGCAGCCTCTCACTCAATGAGCAGTTCTTC
>TRBV2|TRBD1|few|15|TRBJ2-1
CASSVQGGAYNEQFF
TGTGCCAGCAGTGTTCAAGGGGGCGCCTACAATGAGCAGTTCTTC
>TRBV12-3/TRBV12-4|TRBD2|few|16|TRBJ2-5
CASSVGLAGAEETQYF
TGTGCCAGCAGTGTCGGACTAGCGGGAGCAGAAGAGACCCAGTACTTC
>TRBV20-1|TRBD1|few|16|TRBJ1-2
CSARLSWTGISYGYTF
TGCAGTGCTCGACTTTCTTGGACAGGGATAAGCTATGGCTACACCTTC
>TRBV28|TRBD1|NA|17|TRBJ2-7
CASSQGVPGIGGYEQYF
TGTGCCAGCAGCCAGGGGGTTCCCGGGATAGGGGGCTACGAGCAGTACTTC
>TRBV20-1|NA|NA|15|TRBJ2-7
CSAINIGGGSYEQYF
TGCAGTGCTATTAACATCGGTGGGGGATCCTACGAGCAGTACTTC
>TRBV4-3|NA|NA|15|TRBJ2-5
CASSQEVGVGETQYF
TGCGCCAGCAGCCAAGAAGTAGGGGTCGGAGAGACCCAGTACTTC
>TRBV25-1|NA|NA|12|TRBJ1-6
CASSVANSPLHF
TGTGCCAGCAGTGTGGCTAATTCACCCCTCCACTTT
>TRBV28|NA|NA|16|TRBJ2-2
CASSFGQVSYTGELFF
TGTGCCAGCAGTTTTGGTCAGGTCTCGTACACCGGGGAGCTGTTTTTT
>TRBV6-1|TRBD1|many|18|TRBJ2-1
CASSQTGGLTSSYNEQFF
TGTGCCAGCAGTCAGACAGGGGGCTTGACCTCTTCCTACAATGAGCAGTTCTTC
>TRBV20-1|NA|NA|14|TRBJ2-7
CSARDLGDRAEQYF
TGCAGTGCTAGAGATCTGGGAGATAGGGCCGAGCAGTACTTC
>TRBV12-3/TRBV12-4|NA|NA|11|TRBJ2-7
CASSTDYEQYF
TGTGCCAGCAGCACCGACTACGAGCAGTACTTC
>TRBV12-3/TRBV12-4|NA|few|16|TRBJ2-5
CASTNTDRTPQKAQYF
TGTGCCAGCACCAATACCGACAGGACTCCCCAAAAAGCCCAGTACTTC
>TRBV21-1|NA|NA|14|TRBJ2-5
CASSDRGEGETQYF
TGTGCCAGCAGCGACAGGGGCGAGGGAGAGACCCAGTACTTC
>TRBV28|TRBD1|NA|14|TRBJ2-1
CASHIRDSRNEQFF
TGTGCCAGCCACATTAGGGACAGCCGCAATGAGCAGTTCTTC
>TRBV4-2|TRBD2|many|18|TRBJ2-2
CASSLRTSGGVENGELFF
TGTGCCAGCAGCCTAAGGACTAGCGGGGGGGTAGAGAACGGGGAGCTGTTTTTT
>TRBV5-5|NA|few|15|TRBJ1-1
CASSLVPGRSTEAFF
TGTGCCAGCAGCTTGGTACCGGGGCGGAGCACTGAAGCTTTCTTT
>TRBV6-2/TRBV6-3|NA|few|14|TRBJ2-7
CASSYGSSSYEQYF
TGTGCCAGCAGTTACGGATCGAGCTCCTACGAGCAGTACTTC
>TRBV4-1|TRBD1|many|14|TRBJ1-2
CASSQEQGVYGYTF
TGCGCCAGCAGCCAAGAGCAGGGGGTCTATGGCTACACCTTC
>TRBV20-1|NA|NA|14|TRBJ2-3
CSALRGLNADTQYF
TGCAGTGCTCTTCGTGGGCTTAACGCGGATACGCAGTATTTT
>TRBV4-3|NA|NA|13|TRBJ2-7
CASSQEYSYEQYF
TGCGCCAGCAGCCAAGAGTACTCCTACGAGCAGTACTTC
>TRBV5-1|NA|many|14|TRBJ2-3
CASSLAPQTDTQYF
TGCGCCAGCAGCTTGGCCCCACAGACAGATACGCAGTATTTT
>TRBV3-1|NA|NA|15|TRBJ2-6
CASSQVGTGANVLTF
TGTGCCAGCAGCCAAGTAGGAACTGGGGCCAACGTCCTGACTTTC
>TRBV12-3/TRBV12-4|NA|few|16|TRBJ2-3
CASNRVSDSSTDTQYF
TGTGCCAGCAACCGGGTCAGCGACTCTAGCACAGATACGCAGTATTTT
>TRBV12-3/TRBV12-4|NA|many|13|TRBJ2-5
CASSLSSQETQYF
TGTGCCAGCAGCCTAAGCTCCCAAGAGACCCAGTACTTC
>TRBV27|NA|NA|19|TRBJ2-3
CASSSPASPLGRGVDTQYF
TGTGCCAGCAGTTCGCCGGCCTCCCCTTTGGGCAGGGGAGTGGATACGCAGTATTTT